The 28 T cell receptor beta chains below come from one sample, sequenced in a study of follicular helper T cells after annual influenza vaccination. The sample's time point: 2014-2015 season, 7 days after vaccination. The method was immunoSEQ multiplex PCR; TCRdb's version includes in-frame clones alone and lacks a portion of them. The table lists approximately 4,000 clones, over 80% of them singletons. Here the sequenced sample was CXCR5- memory CD4+ T cells sorted from blood, taken 7 days after influenza vaccination. These receptors all stem from an adult who received the influenza vaccine.

DNA for the CDR3: TGTGCCAGCTCACCATACTCGGGACAGGGGAATTCACCCCTCCACTTT. This encodes CASSPYSGQGNSPLHF. The V gene is TRBV18, the J gene TRBJ1-6, with 10 nucleotides matching TRBD1. Germline values: CDR1 KGHSH, CDR2 LQKENI. This CDR3 region has 16 residues. The J segment lost 7 bases and the V segment lost 2 bases, leaving 5 bases of the junction unmatched.

This clone was detected only once. For the CDR3, the DNA is TGCAGTGCTAGGGTTAAGTACGAGCAGTACTTC. Protein sequence: CSARVKYEQYF. The chain couples TRBV20-1 to TRBJ2-7; D call uncertain. CDR3 length equals 11 residues. Germline CDR1 is DFQATT and CDR2 is SNEGSKA (reference sequence). V gave up 3 bases and J gave up 4 bases, with 7 bases separating them.

The V and J genes are TRBV10-3 and TRBJ2-1, with 12 nucleotides matching TRBD2. The CDR3 has 15 amino acids. Trimming removed 7 bases from V and 6 bases from J; junction bases left unmatched: 7. CDR1 is ENHRY, CDR2 SYGVKD, per germline. As DNA, the CDR3 is TGTGCCATCACTCAACTAGCGGGGGGCCTCAATGAGCAGTTCTTC. Protein product: CAITQLAGGLNEQFF.

DNA of the CDR3: TGTGCCAGCAGCTTAGGACGGAACACTGAAGCTTTCTTT. Encoded protein: CASSLGRNTEAFF. The chain carries TRBV7-3 and TRBJ1-1; no clear D. The V end was cut by 2 bases, the J end by 1 base, with 5 bases between. The V gene's germline CDR1 is SGHTA and CDR2 FQGTGA. There are 13 residues in the CDR3.

The rearrangement uses TRBV15 and TRBJ1-5; D is ambiguous. Trimming shortened V by 2 bases and J by 10 bases, and 12 bases separated the two germline ends. Looked up from germline, CDR1 is LNHNV and CDR2 is YYDKDF (reference sequence). The CDR3 runs 13 residues. The CDR3 nucleotides are TGTGCCACCAGCAGACTACCCGTGGGTCCCCAGCATTTT. Translation gives CATSRLPVGPQHF. Full variable domain (rest looked up from reference TRBV15 and TRBJ1-5): DAMVIQNPRYQVTQFGKPVTLSCSQTLNHNVMYWYQQKSSQAPKLLFHYYDKDFNNEADTPDNFQSRRPNTSFCFLDIRSPGLGDTAMYLCATSRLPVGPQHFGDGTRLSIL.

This clone has more than one count but fewer than ten. The chain is built from TRBV4-3 and TRBJ1-1; weak D call: TRBD1 (6 bases). Trimming removed 4 bases from V and 6 bases from J, with 15 bases in between. Germline V lookup: CDR1 LGHNA, CDR2 YSLEER. The CDR3 runs to 14 residues. The CDR3 DNA is TGCGCCAGCAGCCCGGGACACCAAACACCTGAAGCTTTCTTT. Protein product: CASSPGHQTPEAFF.

J is TRBJ2-1 and V is TRBV11-2, with 9 bases that match TRBD1. The CDR3 is made up of 16 amino acids. J lost 5 bases, V lost 5 bases, and 10 bases had no gene match. CDR1 and CDR2 (germline): SGHAT, FQNNGV. CDR3 sequence: CASSPNRDRVNNEQFF. CDR3 in DNA: TGTGCCAGCAGCCCAAACCGGGACAGGGTTAACAATGAGCAGTTCTTC.

This clone occurred a few times. CDR3 in amino acids: CASSSYRARRTEAFF. The CDR3 DNA follows: TGCGCCAGCAGCTCATACCGGGCCCGAAGGACTGAAGCTTTCTTT. This rearrangement joins TRBV4-1 to TRBJ1-1; D gene unclear. The CDR3 contains 15 residues. The V and J ends lost 5 bases and 5 bases respectively, with 18 bases between them. Germline-derived CDR1 and CDR2 are MGHRA and YSYEKL.

The V gene is TRBV7-8, the J gene TRBJ2-6, with a tentative D call TRBD2 (6 bases). The germline gives CDR1 SGHVS, CDR2 FQNEAQ. The CDR3 contains 19 residues. Trimming took 5 bases from V and 0 from J, leaving 20 bases between them. The CDR3 reads CASSHRWRGSSSGANVLTF. In DNA, the CDR3 is TGTGCCAGCAGCCACCGGTGGCGGGGTAGTAGCTCTGGGGCCAACGTCCTGACTTTC. Looking up the rest from reference TRBV7-8 and TRBJ2-6 gives the full variable domain: GAGVSQSPRYKVAKRGQDVALRCDPISGHVSLFWYQQALGQGPEFLTYFQNEAQLDKSGLPSDRFFAERPEGSVSTLKIQRTQQEDSAVYLCASSHRWRGSSSGANVLTFGAGSRLTVL.

This chain uses TRBV4-3 with TRBJ2-1, with TRBD1 as a possible D gene (6 bases). The V gene lost 4 bases and the J gene lost 6 bases, with 13 bases spanning the gap. Germline CDR1 is LGHNA and CDR2 is YSLEER. The CDR3 has 14 amino acids. CDR3 coding DNA: TGCGCCAGCAGCCCGAGAACAGGGTTCAATGAGCAGTTCTTC. Amino acid sequence: CASSPRTGFNEQFF.

The chain uses TRBV28 and TRBJ2-3; TRBD2 agrees at 11 bases. Trimming removed 3 bases from V and 2 bases from J; junction bases left unmatched: 13. CDR1 is MDHEN and CDR2 is SYDVKM in the germline V gene. The CDR3 runs 19 residues. The CDR3: CASSFELRLAGGNTDTQYF. The CDR3 DNA reads as TGTGCCAGCAGTTTCGAACTCCGGTTAGCGGGGGGGAACACAGATACGCAGTATTTT.

The chain has TRBV5-1 and TRBJ1-1, with D perhaps matching TRBD1 (5 bases). From germline, CDR1 is SGHRS and CDR2 YFSETQ. Trimming removed 0 bases from V and 7 bases from J, with 10 bases in between. CDR3 length equals 13 residues. Here the CDR3 DNA reads TGCGCCAGCAGCTTGGTCAGGGCCCATGAAGCTTTCTTT. This sequence encodes CASSLVRAHEAFF.

V is TRBV4-1 and J is TRBJ2-5, with TRBD2 identical over 10 bases. The CDR3 consists of 15 residues. Germline V gene data show CDR1 as MGHRA and CDR2 as YSYEKL. V was clipped by 1 base and J by 4 bases; unmatched bases: 3. CDR3 bases: TGCGCCAGCAGCCAAGGGGGACTAGCGTTAGAGACCCAGTACTTC. Its protein is CASSQGGLALETQYF.

V usage is TRBV4-3 and J usage is TRBJ2-2, with 10 bases matching TRBD2. V shed 4 bases, J shed 2 bases, and the junction held 10 bases outside the gene matches. The CDR3 totals 18 residues. Germline V CDR1 and CDR2: LGHNA, YSLEER. The CDR3: CASSRHLAGERNTGELFF. CDR3 bases: TGCGCCAGCAGCCGTCATCTAGCGGGGGAAAGAAACACCGGGGAGCTGTTTTTT.

This clone has only a few counts. V is TRBV10-2 and J is TRBJ2-3, with 9 bases that match TRBD2. Trimming cost V 7 bases and J 2 bases; bases outside gene matches: 7. Germline lookup yields CDR1 WSHSY and CDR2 SAAADI. CDR3 length: 15 residues. The CDR3 spells CASNWGLASTDTQYF. CDR3 bases: TGCGCCAGCAATTGGGGACTAGCCTCCACAGATACGCAGTATTTT.

The V and J genes are TRBV9 and TRBJ2-1, with D perhaps TRBD1 (6 bases). The CDR3 runs to 16 residues. V lost 3 bases and J 0 bases, leaving 13 bases between the germline ends. CDR1 and CDR2 (germline): SGDLS, YYNGEE. The CDR3: CASSDGQYSSYNEQFF. Here the CDR3 DNA reads TGTGCCAGCAGCGACGGACAGTATAGCTCCTACAATGAGCAGTTCTTC.

The genes are TRBV28 and TRBJ2-3, with 10 bases fitting TRBD2. The junction had 15 bases not matched to a gene; V was cut back by 3 bases and J by 9 bases. Germline lookup yields CDR1 MDHEN and CDR2 SYDVKM. The CDR3 covers 17 residues. The CDR3 region has the DNA TGTGCCAGCAGTTTTACCCCCGGGACTAGCGAGTTAAAGACGCAGTATTTT. Residues: CASSFTPGTSELKTQYF.

The chain couples TRBV15 to TRBJ2-6; 7 positions match TRBD1. The CDR3 extends over 20 amino acids. The V gene end was trimmed by 0 bases and the J gene end by 2 bases; junction bases not matched to a gene: 13. Germline V gene lookup returns CDR1 LNHNV and CDR2 YYDKDF (reference sequence). The CDR3 region is CATSRDRTGAFFTGANVLTF. The CDR3 DNA reads as TGTGCCACCAGCAGAGATCGCACAGGGGCCTTTTTTACTGGGGCCAACGTCCTGACTTTC.

The gene calls are TRBV14 and TRBJ2-6, with TRBD1 matching over 10 bases. CDR3 length equals 21 residues. V gave up 2 bases and J gave up 0 bases; unmatched junction bases: 13. Germline V lookup: CDR1 SGHDN, CDR2 FVKESK. The CDR3 DNA reads TGTGCCAGCAGCCAACCATCGCTTCGTGGGACAGGGGTCTCTGGGGCCAACGTCCTGACTTTC. Residues: CASSQPSLRGTGVSGANVLTF.

J is TRBJ2-7 and V is TRBV7-2, with D perhaps being TRBD1 or TRBD2 (5 bases each). CDR3 length: 15 amino acids. V lost 2 bases, J lost 0 bases, and 11 bases lay in between. The germline gives CDR1 SGHTA, CDR2 FQGNSA. The CDR3 here is CASSLIGTGSYEQYF. The CDR3, as DNA: TGTGCCAGCAGCTTAATCGGGACGGGCTCCTACGAGCAGTACTTC.

V and J are TRBV28 and TRBJ2-3; D remains ambiguous. CDR3 length: 14 amino acids. V was trimmed by 3 bases and J by 1 base, leaving 8 bases between them. The germline V gene encodes CDR1 MDHEN and CDR2 SYDVKM. CDR3 sequence reads: CASSLGWGTDTQYF. CDR3 bases: TGTGCCAGCAGTTTGGGCTGGGGCACAGATACGCAGTATTTT.

The chain uses TRBV25-1 and TRBJ2-5, with a possible D match to TRBD1 (6 bases). V shed 6 bases and J shed 7 bases, with 12 bases lying between them. CDR3 length: 12 amino acids. Germline V gene data show CDR1 as MGHDK and CDR2 as SYGVNS. This CDR3 reads CASRGAGVTQYF. The CDR3 DNA reads as TGTGCCAGCAGGGGGGCCGGTGTGACCCAGTACTTC.

The chain recombines TRBV6-4 with TRBJ1-5; 7 bases align to TRBD1. With V trimmed by 9 bases and J by 4 bases, 6 bases remained unmatched. This CDR3 region has 13 residues. Germline loops: CDR1 MRHNA, CDR2 SNTAGT. CDR3 DNA sequence: TGTGCCAGAGACAGGGTTGGAAATCAGCCCCAGCATTTT. It yields the protein CARDRVGNQPQHF.

The CDR3: CASSLKTVNTEAFF. The CDR3 DNA is TGTGCCAGCAGCCTAAAGACAGTGAACACTGAAGCTTTCTTT. The rearrangement uses TRBV6-1 and TRBJ1-1, with D perhaps TRBD1 (5 bases). The CDR3 loop spans 14 amino acids. Trimming shortened V by 6 bases and J by 0 bases, and 11 bases separated the two germline ends. Germline V gene data show CDR1 as MNHNS and CDR2 as SASEGT.

This chain links TRBV19 with TRBJ2-5; tentative D call: TRBD2 (5 bases). This CDR3 is built from 13 residues. Germline V gives CDR1 LNHDA, CDR2 SQIVND (reference sequence). V was shortened by 0 bases and J by 5 bases, with 7 bases between the two germline ends. CDR3: CASSIDSGETQYF. CDR3 nucleotides: TGTGCCAGTAGTATAGATTCGGGGGAGACCCAGTACTTC.

This sequence joins TRBV4-1 and TRBJ1-2, with D perhaps TRBD1 (5 bases). V lost 2 bases to trimming and J lost 6 bases, with 16 bases between them. Germline values: CDR1 MGHRA, CDR2 YSYEKL. CDR3 length: 15 residues. The CDR3 bases are TGCGCCAGCAGCCAAAGTAAAGGGGCCGACCATGGCTACACCTTC. Its translation is CASSQSKGADHGYTF.

The rearrangement joins TRBV7-9 to TRBJ2-7; TRBD1 agrees at 9 bases. The trim removed 4 bases at V and 5 bases at J, leaving 9 bases unmatched. CDR1 is SEHNR, CDR2 FQNEAQ, per germline (reference sequence). This CDR3 contains 15 residues. This CDR3 reads CASSWFGTGLHEQYF. The CDR3 DNA reads as TGTGCCAGCAGCTGGTTTGGGACAGGGCTCCACGAGCAGTACTTC.

The V and J genes are TRBV5-4 and TRBJ2-7, with a tentative D call TRBD1 (6 bases). V lost 0 bases to trimming and J lost 3 bases, with 13 bases between them. CDR1 and CDR2 from the germline V gene are SGHNT and YYREEE (reference sequence). The CDR3 is 15 residues long. CDR3 sequence (DNA): TGTGCCAGCAGCTTGGCCACCGGACAGAACTACGAGCAGTACTTC. It is translated as CASSLATGQNYEQYF.